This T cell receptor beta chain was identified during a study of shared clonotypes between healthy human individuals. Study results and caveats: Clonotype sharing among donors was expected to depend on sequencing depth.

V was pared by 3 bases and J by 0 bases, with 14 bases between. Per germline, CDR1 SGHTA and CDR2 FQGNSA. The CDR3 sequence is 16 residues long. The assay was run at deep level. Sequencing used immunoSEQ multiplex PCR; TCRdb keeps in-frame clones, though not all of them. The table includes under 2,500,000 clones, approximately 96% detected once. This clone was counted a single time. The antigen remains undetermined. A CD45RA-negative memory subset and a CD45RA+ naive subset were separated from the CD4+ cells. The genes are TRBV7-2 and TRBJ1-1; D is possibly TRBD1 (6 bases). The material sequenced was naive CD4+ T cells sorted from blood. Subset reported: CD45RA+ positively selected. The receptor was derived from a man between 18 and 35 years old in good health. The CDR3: CASSLGRGSMNTEAFF. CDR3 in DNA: TGTGCCAGCAGCTTGGGCAGGGGCTCCATGAACACTGAAGCTTTCTTT.